The clone carrying this T cell receptor (beta chain) was seen ten or more times. The protocol was immunoSEQ multiplex PCR, while the TCRdb copy is restricted to in-frame clones and leaves out a portion. This table holds about 39,000 clones with no singletons; the top ten claim 4% to 5.5%. This record comes from a study of T cells after posttransplantation cyclophosphamide. Germline V gene sequence: CDR1 SGHTA, CDR2 FQGTGA. This CDR3 spans 18 amino acids. Trimming at V came to 2 bases and at J to 3 bases, leaving 13 bases not matched to a gene. The sample comprised PBMCs. This TCR derives from a woman between 45 and 60 years old in good health and a related stem cell transplant donor. The chain links TRBV7-3 to TRBJ2-3; 8 positions agree with TRBD2. The DNA for the CDR3 is TGTGCCAGCAGCTTATGGGGTAGGGGAGCGGGGGATACAGATACGCAGTATTTT. This sequence encodes CASSLWGRGAGDTDTQYF.